A single sample gave rise to the 8 T cell receptor beta chains below, sequenced in a study of T cells in Graves' hyperthyroidism and ophthalmopathy (dated by TCRdb to the late 2010s). Receptors were amplified or captured by multiplex PCR. Data came from an Illumina HiSeq 2000. Amplification of TCR beta CDR3 regions was carried out from RNA transcripts. A first-round RT-PCR of the TCR CDR3 used the HTBI primer set with the Qiagen OneStep RT-PCR kit. TCRdb reworked the public reads: Q25 trimming with fastp, MiXCR clone assembly, productive beta chains retained. Merged by CDR3 protein, the rows form single entries marked with the most common genes and DNA. For this sample the table gives a few hundred thousand distinct CDR3 sequences, of which around 46% were detected only once. Clones ranked in the top ten supply around 8% of the sample. The source material was peripheral blood or thyroid tissue (not recorded which). These receptors all stem from a woman between 18 and 29 years old with Graves' hyperthyroidism.

This clonotype has a count of ten or more. CDR3 region: CASSLAGTGGREQYF. Here the CDR3 DNA reads TGTGCCAGCAGCTTGGCCGGGACAGGGGGTCGCGAGCAGTACTTC. This chain uses TRBV7-2 with TRBJ2-7; 11 nucleotides agree with TRBD1. This CDR3 is 15 amino acids long. Germline loops: CDR1 SGHTA, CDR2 FQGNSA. V lost 3 bases and J lost 6; bases outside the gene matches: 7.

Concerning this clonotype itself: The junction does not match germline at one end; this may be a read error. The chain links TRBV5-1 to TRBJ2-5; possible D gene TRBD2, 5 bases. In germline, CDR1 is SGHRS, CDR2 YFSETQ. This CDR3 contains 8 residues. DNA for the CDR3: TGCGCCAGCAGCCACACGGGGTTC. Its protein is CASSHTGF.

The J gene is TRBJ1-3, the V gene TRBV7-3; tentatively, D is TRBD1 (5 bases). This CDR3 is built from 14 residues. The V and J ends lost 0 bases and 6 bases respectively, with 9 bases between them. The V gene's germline CDR1 is SGHTA and CDR2 FQGTGA. This CDR3 is CASSLTGGVNTIYF. The CDR3 DNA is TGTGCCAGCAGCTTAACCGGGGGGGTAAACACCATATATTTT.

This clonotype was counted once. The junction and the germline gene differ at one end; a read error may be behind it. The chain is built from TRBV5-1 and TRBJ2-3; D possibly corresponds to TRBD2 (6 bases). CDR1 is SGHRS, CDR2 YFSETQ, per germline. CDR3 size: 16 residues. The DNA for the CDR3 is TGTGCCAGCAGCTTAGGGACTCCAATAGTCACAGATACGCAGTATTTT. Amino acids: CASSLGTPIVTDTQYF.

The chain couples TRBV7-9 to TRBJ1-2; TRBD1 matches at 9 bases. V shed 5 bases, J shed 12 bases, and the junction held 10 bases outside the gene matches. CDR3 length equals 13 residues. The V gene's germline CDR1 is SEHNR and CDR2 FQNEAQ (reference sequence). The CDR3 nucleotides are TGTGCCAGCAGCGATGCCGGGACAGGGACAAACACCTTC. Its translation is CASSDAGTGTNTF.

This clonotype was observed a handful of times. The chain employs TRBV11-2 and TRBJ2-7; perhaps TRBD1 as D (6 bases). This CDR3 region has 15 residues. CDR1 SGHAT and CDR2 FQNNGV come from the germline V gene. V dropped 1 base and J dropped 2 bases, with 12 bases sitting between them. CDR3 protein: CASSLATGCPYEQYF. The CDR3 nucleotides are TGTGCCAGCAGCTTAGCTACAGGGTGCCCCTACGAGCAGTACTTC.

On this clonotype: Being one base from a much bigger clone, this may be a read error. The rearrangement links TRBV12-3 or TRBV12-4 to TRBJ1-4, with D unresolved. Trimming stripped 3 bases from V and 8 bases from J, with 16 bases between. CDR3 size: 15 residues. CDR3 nucleotides: TGTGCCAGCAGTTTCGGGTTTCTGGAGCGCGAAAAACTGTTTTTT. Translated, it gives CASSFGFLEREKLFF.

This clonotype occurred a few times. The chain is built from TRBV7-9 and TRBJ2-4; no reliable D call. Per germline, CDR1 SEHNR and CDR2 FQNEAQ (reference sequence). V was trimmed by 4 bases and J by 3 bases, leaving 10 bases between them. CDR3 length equals 14 residues. The CDR3: CASSSGPFKNIQYF. CDR3 nucleotide sequence: TGTGCCAGCAGCTCGGGCCCCTTCAAAAACATTCAGTACTTC.